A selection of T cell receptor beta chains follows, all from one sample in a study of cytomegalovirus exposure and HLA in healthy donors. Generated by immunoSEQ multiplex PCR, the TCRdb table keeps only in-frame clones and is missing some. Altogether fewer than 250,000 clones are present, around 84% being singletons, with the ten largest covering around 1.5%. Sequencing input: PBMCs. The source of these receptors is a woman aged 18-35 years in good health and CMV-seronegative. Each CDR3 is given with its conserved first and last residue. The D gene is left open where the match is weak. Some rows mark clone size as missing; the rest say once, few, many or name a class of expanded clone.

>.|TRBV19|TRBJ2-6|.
CAAQRAGANVLTF
TGTGCCGCTCAGCGAGCCGGGGCCAACGTCCTGACTTTC
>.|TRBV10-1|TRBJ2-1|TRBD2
CASTGLAGGQGEQFF
TGCGCCAGCACCGGACTAGCGGGGGGGCAGGGTGAGCAGTTCTTC
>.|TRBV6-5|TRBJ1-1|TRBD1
CASSFRQGVVTEAFF
TGTGCCAGCAGTTTCCGACAGGGGGTGGTTACTGAAGCTTTCTTT
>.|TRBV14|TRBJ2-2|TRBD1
CASSPGTAGELFF
TGTGCCAGCAGCCCAGGGACAGCCGGGGAGCTGTTTTTT
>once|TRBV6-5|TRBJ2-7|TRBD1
CASSLRTGSYEQYF
TGTGCCAGCAGTTTAAGGACAGGGTCCTACGAGCAGTACTTC
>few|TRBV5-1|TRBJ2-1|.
CASSISDYNEQFF
TGCGCCAGCAGCATTAGCGACTACAATGAGCAGTTCTTC
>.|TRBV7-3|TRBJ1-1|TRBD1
CASSPVPGQGVDTEAFF
TGTGCCAGCAGCCCAGTCCCGGGACAGGGTGTGGACACTGAAGCTTTCTTT
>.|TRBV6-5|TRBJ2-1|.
CASSSRQLSSEQFF
TGTGCCAGCAGTTCACGACAGTTATCCAGTGAGCAGTTCTTC
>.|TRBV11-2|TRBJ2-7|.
CASSLGRDPGAGEQYF
TGTGCCAGCAGCTTAGGCCGAGACCCAGGGGCTGGCGAGCAGTACTTC
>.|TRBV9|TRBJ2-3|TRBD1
CASSRRGDRATDTQYF
TGTGCCAGCAGTCGTAGGGGGGACAGGGCCACAGATACGCAGTATTTT
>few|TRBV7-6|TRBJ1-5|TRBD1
CASSSTGGWNQPQHF
TGTGCCAGCAGCTCCACAGGGGGTTGGAATCAGCCCCAGCATTTT
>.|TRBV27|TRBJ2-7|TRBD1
CASSSRQGLTYEQYF
TGTGCCAGCAGTTCCCGACAGGGGTTGACCTACGAGCAGTACTTC
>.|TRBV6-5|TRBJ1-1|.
CASRNRGTEAFF
TGTGCCAGCAGGAATCGGGGCACTGAAGCTTTCTTT
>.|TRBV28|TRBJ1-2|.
CASSFSRRNYGYTF
TGTGCCAGCAGTTTTTCGCGGAGAAACTATGGCTACACCTTC
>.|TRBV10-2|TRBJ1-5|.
CASSEWGGGNQPQHF
TGCGCCAGCAGTGAGTGGGGTGGAGGGAATCAGCCCCAGCATTTT
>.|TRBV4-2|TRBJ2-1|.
CTSSQDWGVYNEQFF
TGTACCAGCAGCCAAGATTGGGGGGTCTACAATGAGCAGTTCTTC
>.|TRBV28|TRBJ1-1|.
CASSFRENTEAFF
TGTGCCAGCAGCTTCAGGGAAAACACTGAAGCTTTCTTT
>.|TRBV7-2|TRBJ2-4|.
CASSVSRVAKNIQYF
TGTGCCAGCAGCGTAAGCCGGGTAGCCAAAAACATTCAGTACTTC
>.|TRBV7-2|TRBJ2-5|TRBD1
CASSLAWTGVETQYF
TGTGCCAGCAGCTTAGCGTGGACAGGGGTAGAGACCCAGTACTTC
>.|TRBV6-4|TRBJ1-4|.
CASSVTPGSEKLFF
TGTGCCAGCAGTGTCACTCCTGGGAGTGAAAAACTGTTTTTT
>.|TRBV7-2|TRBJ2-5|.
CASSLARDSETQYF
TGTGCCAGCAGCTTAGCCAGGGACTCGGAGACCCAGTACTTC
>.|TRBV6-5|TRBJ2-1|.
CASSSTGRGSYNEQFF
TGTGCCAGCAGTTCAACAGGGAGGGGCTCCTACAATGAGCAGTTCTTC
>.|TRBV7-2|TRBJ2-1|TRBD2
CASSFAGVLYNEQFF
TGTGCCAGCAGCTTCGCGGGGGTCCTTTACAATGAGCAGTTCTTC
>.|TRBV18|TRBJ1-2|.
CASSPGTSYGYTF
TGTGCCAGCTCACCCGGGACAAGCTATGGCTACACCTTC
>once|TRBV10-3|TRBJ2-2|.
CAISEYEDTGELFF
TGTGCCATCAGTGAGTACGAGGATACCGGGGAGCTGTTTTTT
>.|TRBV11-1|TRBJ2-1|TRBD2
CASSPGLAWNEQFF
TGTGCCAGCAGTCCAGGACTAGCGTGGAATGAGCAGTTCTTC
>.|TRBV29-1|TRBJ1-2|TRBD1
CSVDDRVGYTF
TGCAGCGTTGACGACAGGGTTGGCTACACCTTC
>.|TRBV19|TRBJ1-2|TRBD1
CAIQDPNRGENGYTF
TGTGCCATCCAGGACCCAAACAGGGGGGAAAATGGCTACACCTTC
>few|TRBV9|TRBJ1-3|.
CASSVTGSSGNTIYF
TGTGCCAGCAGCGTAACCGGTAGCTCTGGAAACACCATATATTTT
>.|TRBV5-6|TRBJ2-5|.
CASSLALQGARGTQYF
TGTGCCAGCAGCTTGGCCCTACAGGGCGCCCGGGGGACCCAGTACTTC
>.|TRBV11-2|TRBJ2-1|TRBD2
CASSSLAGGLNEQFF
TGTGCCAGCAGCTCACTAGCGGGAGGTCTCAATGAGCAGTTCTTC
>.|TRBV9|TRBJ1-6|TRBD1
CASSSTGAGRNSPLHF
TGTGCCAGCAGCTCGACAGGGGCCGGCCGAAATTCACCCCTCCACTTT
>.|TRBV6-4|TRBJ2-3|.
CASSDGAGGTDTQYF
TGTGCCAGCAGTGATGGGGCAGGGGGCACAGATACGCAGTATTTT
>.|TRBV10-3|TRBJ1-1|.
CAISESIGDGNTEAFF
TGTGCCATCAGTGAGTCGATCGGGGATGGGAACACTGAAGCTTTCTTT
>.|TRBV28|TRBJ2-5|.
CATRQGGEETQYF
TGTGCCACCCGGCAGGGAGGTGAAGAGACCCAGTACTTC
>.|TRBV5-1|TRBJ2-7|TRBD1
CASRMGQGLGGQYF
TGCGCCAGCCGAATGGGACAGGGCCTGGGAGGGCAGTACTTC
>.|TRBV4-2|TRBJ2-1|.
CASSQDRGSGVDEQFF
TGTGCCAGCAGCCAAGATCGTGGGTCAGGCGTCGATGAGCAGTTCTTC